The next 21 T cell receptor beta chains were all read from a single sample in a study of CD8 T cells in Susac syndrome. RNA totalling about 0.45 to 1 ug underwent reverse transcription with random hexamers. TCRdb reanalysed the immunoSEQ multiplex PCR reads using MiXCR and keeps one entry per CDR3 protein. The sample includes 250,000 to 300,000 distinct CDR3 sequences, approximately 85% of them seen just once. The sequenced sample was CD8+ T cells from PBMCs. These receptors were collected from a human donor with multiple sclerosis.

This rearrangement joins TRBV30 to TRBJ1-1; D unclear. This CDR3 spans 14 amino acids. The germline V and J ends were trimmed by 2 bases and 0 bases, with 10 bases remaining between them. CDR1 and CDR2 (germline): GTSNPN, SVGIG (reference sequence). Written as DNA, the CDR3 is TGTGCCTGGAGTCTCGGACTGATGAACACTGAAGCTTTCTTT. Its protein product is CAWSLGLMNTEAFF. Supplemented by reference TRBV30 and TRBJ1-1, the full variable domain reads SQTIHQWPATLVQPVGSPLSLECTVEGTSNPNLYWYRQAAGRGLQLLFYSVGIGQISSEVPQNLSASRPQDRQFILSSKKLLLSDSGFYLCAWSLGLMNTEAFFGQGTRLTVV.

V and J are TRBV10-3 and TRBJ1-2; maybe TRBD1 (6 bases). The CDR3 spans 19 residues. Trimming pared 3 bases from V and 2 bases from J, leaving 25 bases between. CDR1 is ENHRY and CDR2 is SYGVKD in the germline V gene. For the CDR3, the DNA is TGTGCCATCAGTGATCTCACTCCCCTTGGGGCAGGGGCGAACTATGGCTACACCTTC. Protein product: CAISDLTPLGAGANYGYTF.

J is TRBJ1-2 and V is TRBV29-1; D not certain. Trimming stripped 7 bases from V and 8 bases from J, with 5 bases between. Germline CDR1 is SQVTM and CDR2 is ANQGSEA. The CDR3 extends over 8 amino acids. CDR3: CSAPGYTF. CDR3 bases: TGCAGCGCCCCGGGCTACACCTTC.

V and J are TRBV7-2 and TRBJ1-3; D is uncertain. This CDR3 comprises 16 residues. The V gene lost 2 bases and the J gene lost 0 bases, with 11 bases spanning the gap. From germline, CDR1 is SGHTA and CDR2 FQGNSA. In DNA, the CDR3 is TGTGCCAGCAGCTTATTATTTTTCAGCTCTGGAAACACCATATATTTT. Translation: CASSLLFFSSGNTIYF.

The DNA of the CDR3 is TGCGCCAGCAGCTTGACTAGCGGCGTTTACTACGAGCAGTACTTC. Its protein is CASSLTSGVYYEQYF. The V call is TRBV5-1, the J call TRBJ2-7; 8 bases fit TRBD2. CDR1 SGHRS and CDR2 YFSETQ come from the germline V gene. The CDR3 is made up of 15 amino acids. V lost 1 base to trimming and J lost 3 bases; unmatched junction nucleotides: 6.

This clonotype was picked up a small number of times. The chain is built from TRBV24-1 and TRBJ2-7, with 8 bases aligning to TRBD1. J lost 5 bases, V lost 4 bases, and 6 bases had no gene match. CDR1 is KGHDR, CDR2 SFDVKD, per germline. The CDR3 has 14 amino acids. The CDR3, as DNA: TGTGCCACCAGTGACCCGGACAGGGTCAACGAGCAGTACTTC. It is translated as CATSDPDRVNEQYF.

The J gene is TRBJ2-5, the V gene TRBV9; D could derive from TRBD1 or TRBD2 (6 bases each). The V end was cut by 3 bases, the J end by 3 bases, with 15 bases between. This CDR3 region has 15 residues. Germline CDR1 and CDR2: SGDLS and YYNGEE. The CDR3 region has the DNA TGTGCCAGCAGCGAGGGGGGAAGAGTTAAAGAGACCCAGTACTTC. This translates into CASSEGGRVKETQYF.

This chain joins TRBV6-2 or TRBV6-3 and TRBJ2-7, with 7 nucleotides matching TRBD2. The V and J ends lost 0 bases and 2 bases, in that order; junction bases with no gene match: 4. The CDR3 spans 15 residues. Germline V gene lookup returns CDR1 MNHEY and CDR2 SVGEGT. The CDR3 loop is CASSYSRGLAYEQYF. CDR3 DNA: TGTGCCAGCAGTTACTCGAGAGGACTAGCCTACGAGCAGTACTTC.

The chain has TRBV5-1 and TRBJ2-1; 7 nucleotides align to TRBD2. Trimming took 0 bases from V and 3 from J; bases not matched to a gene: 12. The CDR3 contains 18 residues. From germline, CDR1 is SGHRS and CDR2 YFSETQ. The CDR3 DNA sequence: TGCGCCAGCAGCTTGGTACGCGGGAGCTACCCTTACTACAATGAGCAGTTCTTC. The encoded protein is CASSLVRGSYPYYNEQFF. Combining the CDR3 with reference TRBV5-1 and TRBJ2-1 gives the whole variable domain KAGVTQTPRYLIKTRGQQVTLSCSPISGHRSVSWYQQTPGQGLQFLFEYFSETQRNKGNFPGRFSGRQFSNSRSEMNVSTLELGDSALYLCASSLVRGSYPYYNEQFFGPGTRLTVL.

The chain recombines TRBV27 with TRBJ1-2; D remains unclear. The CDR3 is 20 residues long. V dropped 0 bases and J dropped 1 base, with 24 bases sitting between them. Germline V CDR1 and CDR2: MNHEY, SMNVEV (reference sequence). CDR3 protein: CASSLSFPGNARAVNYGYTF. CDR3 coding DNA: TGTGCCAGCAGTTTATCTTTCCCGGGCAATGCGAGGGCTGTTAACTATGGCTACACCTTC.

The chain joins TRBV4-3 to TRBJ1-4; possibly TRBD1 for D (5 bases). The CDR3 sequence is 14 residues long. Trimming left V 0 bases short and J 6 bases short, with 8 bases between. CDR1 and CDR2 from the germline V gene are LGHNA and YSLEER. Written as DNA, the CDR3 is TGCGCCAGCAGCCAAGATCGGGGCGATGAAAAACTGTTTTTT. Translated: CASSQDRGDEKLFF.

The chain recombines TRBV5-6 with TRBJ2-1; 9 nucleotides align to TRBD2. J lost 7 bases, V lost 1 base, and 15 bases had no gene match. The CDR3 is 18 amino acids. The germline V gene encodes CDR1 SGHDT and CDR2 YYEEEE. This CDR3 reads CASSLPLTIYSGSNEQFF. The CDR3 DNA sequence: TGTGCCAGCAGCTTGCCCCTAACAATATATAGCGGGAGTAATGAGCAGTTCTTC.

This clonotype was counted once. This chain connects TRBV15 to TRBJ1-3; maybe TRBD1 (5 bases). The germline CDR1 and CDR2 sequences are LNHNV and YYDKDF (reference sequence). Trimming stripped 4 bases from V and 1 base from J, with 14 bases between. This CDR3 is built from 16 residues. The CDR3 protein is CATSNPGLNSGNTIYF. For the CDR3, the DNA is TGTGCCACCAGCAATCCGGGACTCAATTCTGGAAACACCATATATTTT. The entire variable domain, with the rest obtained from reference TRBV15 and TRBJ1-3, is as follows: DAMVIQNPRYQVTQFGKPVTLSCSQTLNHNVMYWYQQKSSQAPKLLFHYYDKDFNNEADTPDNFQSRRPNTSFCFLDIRSPGLGDTAMYLCATSNPGLNSGNTIYFGEGSWLTVV.

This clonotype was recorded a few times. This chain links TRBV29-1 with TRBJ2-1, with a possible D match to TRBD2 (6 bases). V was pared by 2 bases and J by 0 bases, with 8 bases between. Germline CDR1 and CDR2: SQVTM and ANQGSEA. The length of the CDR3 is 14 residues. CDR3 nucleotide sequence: TGCAGCGTTGAACCCGGGAGCTCCTACAATGAGCAGTTCTTC. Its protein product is CSVEPGSSYNEQFF.

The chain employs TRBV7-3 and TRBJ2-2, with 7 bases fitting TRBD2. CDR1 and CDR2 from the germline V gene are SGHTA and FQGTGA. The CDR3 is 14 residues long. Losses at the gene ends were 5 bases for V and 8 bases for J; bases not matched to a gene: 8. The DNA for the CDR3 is TGTGCCAGCAGCGTGAGCGGGAAGTCGGGGGAGCTGTTTTTT. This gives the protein CASSVSGKSGELFF. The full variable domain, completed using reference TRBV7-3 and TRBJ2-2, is GAGVSQTPSNKVTEKGKYVELRCDPISGHTALYWYRQSLGQGPEFLIYFQGTGAADDSGLPNDRFFAVRPEGSVSTLKIQRTERGDSAVYLCASSVSGKSGELFFGEGSRLTVL.

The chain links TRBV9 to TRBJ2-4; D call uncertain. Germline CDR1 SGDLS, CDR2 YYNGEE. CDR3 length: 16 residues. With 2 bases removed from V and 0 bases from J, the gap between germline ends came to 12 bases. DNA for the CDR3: TGTGCCAGCAGCGTCATGGCTCTACTAGCCAAAAACATTCAGTACTTC. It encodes CASSVMALLAKNIQYF.

In nucleotides, the CDR3 is TGTGCCTGGTCCCCCAGACGGCTTTCTAATGAAAAACTGTTTTTT. Its translation is CAWSPRRLSNEKLFF. The genes are TRBV30 and TRBJ1-4, with D hard to call. Per germline, CDR1 GTSNPN and CDR2 SVGIG (reference sequence). Trimming stripped 5 bases from V and 3 bases from J, with 16 bases between. CDR3 length: 15 residues.

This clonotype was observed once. CDR3 coding DNA: TGTGCCAGCTCCTATGAGGCAGGGGGTAGGAATGAGCAGTTCTTC. Residues: CASSYEAGGRNEQFF. The chain has TRBV6-4 and TRBJ2-1; 7 positions match TRBD1. The CDR3 is 15 residues long. With V trimmed by 8 bases and J by 7 bases, 14 bases remained unmatched. CDR1 is MRHNA, CDR2 SNTAGT, per germline.

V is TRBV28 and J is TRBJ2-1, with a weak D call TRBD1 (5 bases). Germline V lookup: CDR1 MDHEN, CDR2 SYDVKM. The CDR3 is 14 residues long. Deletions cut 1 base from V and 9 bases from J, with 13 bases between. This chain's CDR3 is CASSLSGPYSEQFF. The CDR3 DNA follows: TGTGCCAGCAGTTTATCAGGGCCATACTCTGAGCAGTTCTTC.

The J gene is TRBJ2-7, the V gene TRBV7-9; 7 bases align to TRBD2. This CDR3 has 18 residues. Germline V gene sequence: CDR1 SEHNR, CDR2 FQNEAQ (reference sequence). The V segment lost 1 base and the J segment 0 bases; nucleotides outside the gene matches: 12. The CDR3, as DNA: TGTGCCAGCAGCTTAGGGGCGGGACTAACTGACTACTCCTACGAGCAGTACTTC. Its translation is CASSLGAGLTDYSYEQYF. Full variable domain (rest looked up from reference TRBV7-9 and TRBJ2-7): DTGVSQNPRHKITKRGQNVTFRCDPISEHNRLYWYRQTLGQGPEFLTYFQNEAQLEKSRLLSDRFSAERPKGSFSTLEIQRTEQGDSAMYLCASSLGAGLTDYSYEQYFGPGTRLTVT.

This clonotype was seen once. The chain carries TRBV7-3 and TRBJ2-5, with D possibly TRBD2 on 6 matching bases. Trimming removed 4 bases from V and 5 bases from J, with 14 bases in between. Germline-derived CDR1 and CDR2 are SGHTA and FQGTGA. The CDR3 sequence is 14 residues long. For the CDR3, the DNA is TGTGCCAGCAGCTCGGAGGGGCAGCCGGAGACCCAGTACTTC. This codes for CASSSEGQPETQYF.